The 30 T cell receptor beta chains in this list originate from one sample, sequenced in a study of CD8+CD57+ T cells in acquired aplastic anemia. TCR beta VDJ and CDR3 profiling used genomic DNA as template. Each CDR3 protein gets one entry after TCRdb re-called the reads with MiXCR. The sample carries some 200,000 distinct CDR3 sequences, 30% to 40% recorded once. Source material: sorted CD4+, CD8+, or CD8+CD57+ T cells (not recorded which) from PBMCs. The origin of the receptors is a human donor in good health, serving as a control.

The gene calls are TRBV5-4 and TRBJ1-1; 7 bases agree with TRBD1. Germline CDR1 SGHNT, CDR2 YYREEE (reference sequence). This CDR3 is built from 15 residues. The trim removed 3 bases at V and 5 bases at J, leaving 10 bases unmatched. This CDR3 is CASSSKGQLETEAFF. As DNA, the CDR3 is TGTGCCAGCAGCTCCAAGGGACAGCTCGAGACTGAAGCTTTCTTT.

This chain links TRBV30 with TRBJ2-4, with D perhaps matching TRBD1 (7 bases). The CDR3 is made up of 13 amino acids. Germline V gene sequence: CDR1 GTSNPN, CDR2 SVGIG (reference sequence). Trimming removed 2 bases at V and 6 bases at J, with 11 bases between. CDR3 sequence: CAWSRQGGNIQYF. CDR3 nucleotide sequence: TGTGCCTGGAGTCGGCAGGGGGGAAACATTCAGTACTTC.

Ten or more counts support this clonotype. CDR3 DNA: TGCGCCAGCAGCCAAGGGTCAGGGAATCAGCCCCAGCATTTT. Protein product: CASSQGSGNQPQHF. The chain couples TRBV4-1 to TRBJ1-5; D might be TRBD1 (5 bases). The CDR3 is 14 amino acids. Trimming removed 1 base from V and 4 bases from J, with 8 bases in between. Germline V CDR1 and CDR2: MGHRA, YSYEKL.

About this clonotype: With a much larger clone just one base away, this may be a read error. The CDR3 here is CASSQVGAQGSYEQYF. Written as DNA, the CDR3 is TGTGCCAGCAGCCAAGTAGGAGCGCAAGGCTCCTACGAGCAGTACTTC. V gene TRBV14 combines with J gene TRBJ2-7; D gene unclear. V lost 1 base to trimming and J lost 0 bases, with 13 bases between them. CDR1 SGHDN and CDR2 FVKESK come from the germline V gene. There are 16 residues in the CDR3.

The table lists this clonotype with many counts. The chain uses TRBV9 and TRBJ1-1; tentatively, D is TRBD1 (5 bases). The germline V and J ends were trimmed by 0 bases and 1 base, with 7 bases remaining between them. The CDR3 covers 14 residues. The germline V gene has CDR1 SGDLS and CDR2 YYNGEE. The CDR3 region has the DNA TGTGCCAGCAGCGTAGGGGGCGCGAACACTGAAGCTTTCTTT. Its translation: CASSVGGANTEAFF.

This clonotype occurred many times. This rearrangement joins TRBV29-1 to TRBJ1-1; D gene unclear. The germline V gene has CDR1 SQVTM and CDR2 ANQGSEA. The V end lost 1 base, the J end lost 1 base, and 7 bases lay between the germline ends. This CDR3 is built from 13 residues. The CDR3 region is CSVEAAENTEAFF. CDR3 coding DNA: TGCAGCGTTGAAGCGGCGGAGAACACTGAAGCTTTCTTT.

This clonotype was observed a handful of times. The rearrangement links TRBV18 to TRBJ1-6; D unresolved. V was pared by 3 bases and J by 5 bases, with 8 bases between. This CDR3 region has 14 residues. Germline V CDR1 and CDR2: KGHSH, LQKENI. The CDR3 loop is CASSPTGNNSPLHF. Written as DNA, the CDR3 is TGTGCCAGCTCACCTACGGGTAATAATTCACCCCTCCACTTT.

Remarks on this clonotype: At one of its ends the junction is not consistent with the germline gene, which may arise from a read error. The chain joins TRBV10-1 to TRBJ2-5, with D perhaps matching TRBD1 (6 bases). From germline, CDR1 is WNHNN and CDR2 SYGVQD (reference sequence). CDR3 length equals 15 residues. Here the CDR3 DNA reads TGTGCCAGCAGTAACACGGACAGCCGACAAGAGACCCAGTACTTC. Translated: CASSNTDSRQETQYF.

This clonotype appeared many times. This chain connects TRBV9 to TRBJ2-7; perhaps TRBD1 as D (6 bases). V shed 0 bases and J shed 0 bases, with 10 bases lying between them. The CDR3 has 15 residues. Germline-derived CDR1 and CDR2 are SGDLS and YYNGEE. In DNA, the CDR3 is TGTGCCAGCAGCGTAGGACAGGACGACTCCTACGAGCAGTACTTC. Residues: CASSVGQDDSYEQYF.

On this clonotype itself: One end of the junction does not line up with germline, which may come from a read error. The chain links TRBV10-2 to TRBJ2-7; 7 bases are shared with TRBD1. Germline loops: CDR1 WSHSY, CDR2 SAAADI. The CDR3 runs to 17 residues. The CDR3 coding sequence is TGTGCCAGCTCACACCTTCCCCCCGGGACAGAAAGATGGGAGCAGTACTTC. Its protein is CASSHLPPGTERWEQYF.

This clonotype was seen many times. The V and J genes are TRBV7-6 and TRBJ2-3; tentative D call: TRBD1 (5 bases). V gave up 1 base and J gave up 6 bases, with 8 bases separating them. CDR3 length equals 13 residues. The germline V gene encodes CDR1 SGHVS and CDR2 FNYEAQ. CDR3 in DNA: TGTGCCAGCAGCTTAGTCCAGGGCGATACGCAGTATTTT. The encoded protein is CASSLVQGDTQYF. Drawing the rest from reference TRBV7-6 and TRBJ2-3, the complete variable domain is GAGVSQSPRYKVTKRGQDVALRCDPISGHVSLYWYRQALGQGPEFLTYFNYEAQQDKSGLPNDRFSAERPEGSISTLTIQRTEQRDSAMYRCASSLVQGDTQYFGPGTRLTVL.

The chain combines TRBV24-1 with TRBJ2-7; 14 nucleotides match TRBD2. With 4 bases clipped from V and 4 bases from J, the junction kept 5 bases outside the gene matches. The germline V gene encodes CDR1 KGHDR and CDR2 SFDVKD. The CDR3 runs to 16 residues. In DNA, the CDR3 is TGTGCCACCAGTGAGGGACTAGCGGGAGAAGCATACGAGCAGTACTTC. Translating gives CATSEGLAGEAYEQYF.

The V and J genes are TRBV18 and TRBJ2-7; perhaps D is TRBD1 or TRBD2 (5 bases each). Germline assignment: CDR1 KGHSH and CDR2 LQKENI. V gave up 2 bases and J gave up 0 bases, with 11 bases separating them. The CDR3 consists of 15 residues. CDR3 sequence: CASSPTGPPSYEQYF. The CDR3 DNA reads as TGTGCCAGCTCACCAACGGGACCGCCCTCCTACGAGCAGTACTTC.

This clonotype was counted at least ten times. V gene TRBV2 combines with J gene TRBJ2-6, with a weak D call TRBD1 (5 bases). V lost 7 bases to trimming and J lost 0 bases, with 10 bases between them. The germline V gene has CDR1 SNHLY and CDR2 FYNNEI. The CDR3 extends over 15 amino acids. The CDR3 DNA follows: TGTGCCAGCACAACAGGCCCCTCTGGGGCCAACGTCCTGACTTTC. Translated, it gives CASTTGPSGANVLTF.

This clonotype came up many times. The chain combines TRBV12-3 or TRBV12-4 with TRBJ1-2; TRBD1 might be the D (5 bases). This CDR3 is 14 amino acids long. The ends were cut back, 8 bases at V and 5 bases at J, with 18 bases in the middle. The CDR3 region has the DNA TGTGCCAGCCCCGACCGACAGTCTTATTATGGCTACACCTTC. Protein product: CASPDRQSYYGYTF.

This clonotype showed up many times. This sequence joins TRBV25-1 and TRBJ2-1, with D possibly being TRBD1 (5 bases). The length of the CDR3 is 15 residues. The V gene's germline CDR1 is MGHDK and CDR2 SYGVNS. Between the trimmed V and J ends, which lost 11 bases and 1 base, there was a span of 18 bases. DNA of the CDR3: TGTGCCGCGGCGGCACTCCAGGGTTCCTACAATGAGCAGTTCTTC. It yields the protein CAAAALQGSYNEQFF.

This clonotype occurred many times. The V call is TRBV20-1, the J call TRBJ2-7; 11 bases match TRBD1. This CDR3 contains 13 residues. V shed 6 bases, J shed 3 bases, and the junction held 4 bases outside the gene matches. The germline gives CDR1 DFQATT, CDR2 SNEGSKA (reference sequence). The chain's CDR3 is CSADGTGGYEQYF. The CDR3 DNA reads TGCAGTGCGGACGGGACAGGGGGCTACGAGCAGTACTTC.

The chain couples TRBV27 to TRBJ2-3, with 9 bases lining up with TRBD1. Trimming took 6 bases from V and 6 from J; bases not matched to a gene: 16. This CDR3 has 17 amino acids. Germline CDR1 and CDR2: MNHEY and SMNVEV (reference sequence). This CDR3 reads CASRRKPGTGFVDTQYF. The CDR3 DNA reads as TGTGCCAGCAGACGGAAACCGGGGACAGGGTTCGTGGATACGCAGTATTTT.

The V gene is TRBV11-2, the J gene TRBJ2-2; 11 bases match TRBD1. The junction had 12 bases not matched to a gene; V was cut back by 1 base and J by 8 bases. Germline-derived CDR1 and CDR2 are SGHAT and FQNNGV. The CDR3 has 18 amino acids. The chain's CDR3 is CASSLVDGTGGFLGELFF. Written as DNA, the CDR3 is TGTGCCAGCAGCTTAGTGGATGGGACAGGGGGATTCTTAGGGGAGCTGTTTTTT.

This clonotype was recorded many times. The chain couples TRBV6-1 to TRBJ1-2; a weak D match, TRBD1 (5 bases). This CDR3 has 15 residues. Germline V gene lookup returns CDR1 MNHNS and CDR2 SASEGT. The V end was cut by 5 bases, the J end by 2 bases, with 15 bases between. The CDR3 region is CASSSGEGRNYGYTF. CDR3 nucleotides: TGTGCCAGCAGTAGCGGTGAGGGGAGGAACTATGGCTACACCTTC.

This clonotype was observed many times. The CDR3 coding sequence is TGTGCCAGCAGTACCTCCATGGGAACGCAAGAGACCCAGTACTTC. The encoded protein is CASSTSMGTQETQYF. The rearrangement uses TRBV2 and TRBJ2-5; D is ambiguous. CDR1 is SNHLY and CDR2 is FYNNEI in the germline V gene. The CDR3 contains 15 residues. V lost 5 bases and J lost 2, with 15 bases in between.

This clonotype was seen at least ten times. The rearrangement links TRBV24-1 to TRBJ2-1; D uncertain. In germline, CDR1 is KGHDR, CDR2 SFDVKD. V shed 3 bases and J shed 8 bases, with 10 bases lying between them. The CDR3 consists of 13 residues. CDR3 protein: CATSDPSVYEQFF. The DNA for the CDR3 is TGTGCCACCAGTGATCCGAGCGTCTATGAGCAGTTCTTC.

The J gene is TRBJ2-1, the V gene TRBV7-9; 8 nucleotides align to TRBD1. The ends lost 5 bases at V and 7 bases at J; junction bases unmatched: 10. Germline CDR1 SEHNR, CDR2 FQNEAQ (reference sequence). The CDR3 covers 15 residues. CDR3 loop: CASSRGQGYRNEQFF. The CDR3 coding sequence is TGTGCCAGCAGCCGCGGACAGGGATATAGAAATGAGCAGTTCTTC.

The chain carries TRBV24-1 and TRBJ2-5; 7 bases are a match to TRBD2. The germline gives CDR1 KGHDR, CDR2 SFDVKD. The CDR3 has 15 amino acids. With V trimmed by 10 bases and J by 3 bases, 13 bases remained unmatched. CDR3 bases: TGTGCCACGGGAGGGCGCTCCTTTTCCGAAGAGACCCAGTACTTC. This translates into CATGGRSFSEETQYF.

This rearrangement joins TRBV5-4 to TRBJ2-3, with D possibly TRBD2 on 7 matching bases. This CDR3 is 15 amino acids long. In germline, CDR1 is SGHNT, CDR2 YYREEE (reference sequence). V gave up 3 bases and J gave up 0 bases, with 11 bases separating them. CDR3 protein: CASSSGGPSTDTQYF. CDR3 nucleotide sequence: TGTGCCAGCAGCTCCGGGGGGCCGAGCACAGATACGCAGTATTTT.

The chain has TRBV11-2 and TRBJ2-5; 9 positions agree with TRBD1. From germline, CDR1 is SGHAT and CDR2 FQNNGV. The CDR3 runs to 15 residues. V lost 5 bases and J lost 2; bases outside the gene matches: 6. In nucleotides, the CDR3 is TGTGCCAGCAGCAATGGACAGGGGTCTCAAGAGACCCAGTACTTC. Translated: CASSNGQGSQETQYF. Combining the CDR3 with reference TRBV11-2 and TRBJ2-5 gives the whole variable domain EAGVAQSPRYKIIEKRQSVAFWCNPISGHATLYWYQQILGQGPKLLIQFQNNGVVDDSQLPKDRFSAERLKGVDSTLKIQPAKLEDSAVYLCASSNGQGSQETQYFGPGTRLLVL.

This clonotype was seen only a few times. Here the CDR3 DNA reads TGTGCCACCAGCCCAGGCTCAGGACAGGCAAATCAGCCCCAGCATTTT. It translates to CATSPGSGQANQPQHF. The rearrangement uses TRBV10-3 and TRBJ1-5; 7 bases map to TRBD1. J gave up 4 bases and V 10 bases, and 16 bases lay outside the gene matches. Germline V CDR1 and CDR2: ENHRY, SYGVKD. The CDR3 spans 16 residues.

As to this clonotype: A clone one base away is much larger, so this may be a read error. The V call is TRBV7-9, the J call TRBJ1-2, with TRBD1 identical over 7 bases. Germline V gene lookup returns CDR1 SEHNR and CDR2 FQNEAQ (reference sequence). CDR3 length equals 13 residues. V lost 5 bases, J lost 4 bases, and 4 bases stayed unmatched. The CDR3 loop is CASSRDSPYGYTF. CDR3 DNA: TGTGCCAGCAGCCGGGACAGCCCCTATGGCTACACCTTC.

As concerns this clonotype: At one end the junction does not follow the germline gene, possibly because of a read error. This chain uses TRBV29-1 with TRBJ1-1; a possible D gene is TRBD1 (5 bases). Per germline, CDR1 SQVTM and CDR2 ANQGSEA. CDR3 length equals 8 residues. CDR3 amino acids: CSVVTGGF. CDR3 in DNA: TGCAGCGTTGTAACGGGGGGCTTT.

This clonotype was counted only a few times. The rearrangement uses TRBV4-1 and TRBJ1-2; TRBD1 matches 7 bases. The J segment lost 4 bases and the V segment lost 3 bases, leaving 17 bases of the junction unmatched. CDR3 length equals 18 residues. In germline, CDR1 is MGHRA, CDR2 YSYEKL. The CDR3 coding sequence is TGCGCCAGCAGCCACAAAAGGCATTCTACAGGGGTATCCTATGGCTACACCTTC. Residues: CASSHKRHSTGVSYGYTF.